One sample yielded the 5 T cell receptor beta chains listed below, sequenced in a study of human T cells and chemical hapten exposure. The time point here: pre-sensitization, week 0. Documented treatment: therapeutic diphenylcyclopropenone sensitization with weekly scalp DPC. TCRdb re-called the RACE reads with MiXCR, one entry per CDR3 protein. The sample lists around 350,000 distinct CDR3 sequences; about 5.4% were seen once. The material was whole blood, obtained in connection with sensitization to the hapten diphenylcyclopropenone (DPC). The receptors shown here come from a woman in her late teens or twenties with alopecia areata. Some clones in this sample may be carry-over from other donors' samples.

This clonotype was recorded at least ten times. V and J are TRBV6-5 and TRBJ2-1; D gene unclear. This CDR3 is 14 amino acids long. Germline lookup yields CDR1 MNHEY and CDR2 SVGAGI. V lost 6 bases, J lost 4 bases, and 13 bases lay in between. The CDR3: CASRSLGLYNEQFF. DNA of the CDR3: TGTGCCAGCAGGAGTCTGGGCCTGTACAATGAGCAGTTCTTC.

Ten or more counts support this clonotype. This chain uses TRBV12-3 or TRBV12-4 with TRBJ1-1, with D unresolved. V lost 5 bases, J lost 5 bases, and 12 bases lay in between. The CDR3 is 13 residues long. This chain's CDR3 is CASSANRYTEAFF. The CDR3 DNA reads TGTGCCAGCAGTGCCAATCGGTATACTGAAGCTTTCTTT.

A few counts support this clonotype. This chain links TRBV27 with TRBJ2-7; tentatively, D is TRBD2 (5 bases). From germline, CDR1 is MNHEY and CDR2 SMNVEV (reference sequence). The V end lost 1 base, the J end lost 4 bases, and 14 bases lay between the germline ends. The CDR3 consists of 15 residues. The CDR3 reads CASSLFTSTIYEQYF. The CDR3 bases are TGTGCCAGCAGTTTATTCACCTCGACTATTTACGAGCAGTACTTC.

In its sample, this clonotype was seen many times. The gene calls are TRBV5-1 and TRBJ1-1, with TRBD1 matching over 9 bases. Germline V CDR1 and CDR2: SGHRS, YFSETQ. This CDR3 comprises 14 residues. The V and J ends lost 7 bases and 5 bases, in that order; junction bases with no gene match: 9. This CDR3 reads CASGTGGAGTEAFF. The CDR3 coding sequence is TGCGCCAGCGGAACAGGGGGCGCGGGGACTGAAGCTTTCTTT.

This clonotype was counted many times. The genes are TRBV29-1 and TRBJ2-7; D may be TRBD1 (5 bases). Germline V lookup: CDR1 SQVTM, CDR2 ANQGSEA. The CDR3 is 15 amino acids. V lost 4 bases, J lost 4 bases, and 20 bases lay in between. The CDR3, as DNA: TGCAGCGTTGTATTGGAGTCAGGGCTTTGGTACGAGCAGTACTTC. Translation: CSVVLESGLWYEQYF.